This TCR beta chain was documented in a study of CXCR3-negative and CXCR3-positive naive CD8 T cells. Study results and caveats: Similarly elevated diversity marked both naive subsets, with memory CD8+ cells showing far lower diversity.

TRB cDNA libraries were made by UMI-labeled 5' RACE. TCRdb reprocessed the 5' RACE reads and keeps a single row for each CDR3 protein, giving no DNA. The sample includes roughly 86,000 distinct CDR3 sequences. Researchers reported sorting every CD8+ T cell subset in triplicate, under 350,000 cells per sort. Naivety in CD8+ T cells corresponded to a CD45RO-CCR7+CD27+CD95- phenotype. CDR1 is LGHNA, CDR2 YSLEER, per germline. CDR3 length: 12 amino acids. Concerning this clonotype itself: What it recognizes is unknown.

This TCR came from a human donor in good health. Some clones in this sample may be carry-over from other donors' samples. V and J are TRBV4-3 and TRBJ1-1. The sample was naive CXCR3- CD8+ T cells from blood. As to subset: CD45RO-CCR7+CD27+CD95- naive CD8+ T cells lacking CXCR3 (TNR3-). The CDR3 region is CASSQEGSEAFF.